This T cell receptor (beta chain) comes out of a study of CXCR3-negative and CXCR3-positive naive CD8 T cells. 5' RACE with UMI labels generated the TRB cDNA libraries. TCRdb reanalyzed the 5' RACE reads, giving one entry per CDR3 protein sequence and no DNA. Across around 160,000 distinct CDR3 sequences, the top ten clones capture about 0.28% of the sample. The CDR3 is made up of 15 amino acids. Germline V CDR1 and CDR2: MNHEY, SVGEGT. The CD45RO-CCR7+CD27+CD95- phenotype denoted naive CD8+ T cells. Study-wide results and limits: Naive cells that were CXCR3-positive had more hydrophobic TRB CDR3s (compared with CXCR3-negative naive cells). Surface CD5 looked about the same in the naive subsets, so the authors worked out TCR strength from TRB CDR3 properties.

About this clonotype itself: Its antigen is as yet unknown.

Sequenced input: naive CXCR3+ CD8+ T cells from blood. Subset of the sample: CD45RO-CCR7+CD27+CD95- naive CD8+ T cells expressing CXCR3 (TNR3+). This chain joins TRBV6-2 or TRBV6-3 and TRBJ2-1; the D call from TCRdb, TRBD1, cannot be confirmed without DNA. This receptor was taken from a human donor in good health. Some clones in this sample may be carry-over from other donors' samples. The CDR3 reads CASRLGQSSYNEQFF.